This TCR beta chain appears in the sequencing data of a study of blood T cells in healthy people across ages. Details on this clonotype: Antigen: not known. A much larger clone sits a single nucleotide away, making a read error possible.

Findings and limits, study-wide: It was the long-lived donors that had more naive CD4+ cells and higher diversity than aged donors.

Combining a sample-barcoded 5' primer with a J-beta primer mix, a second PCR ran for roughly 7 to 12 cycles. One entry per CDR3 protein results from TCRdb running MiXCR on the 5' RACE reads. The top ten clones hold 7.9% of a sample with some 1.4 million distinct CDR3 sequences, 40% to 50% of them seen once. The donors, all healthy, were Caucasians living in Russia, aged about 6 to 90. The CDR3 runs to 15 residues. CDR1 and CDR2 (germline): ENHRY, SYGVKD. V gene TRBV10-3 combines with J gene TRBJ2-4; 8 nucleotides match TRBD2. The DNA end favors TRBJ2-7, so the J call may be wrong. The sequenced sample consisted of blood. This receptor was identified in a woman under 30 in good health. CDR3 nucleotide sequence: TGTGCCATCAGATTTTCGGGGGGGAATCCGTACGAGCAGTACTTC. It encodes CAIRFSGGNPYEQYF.